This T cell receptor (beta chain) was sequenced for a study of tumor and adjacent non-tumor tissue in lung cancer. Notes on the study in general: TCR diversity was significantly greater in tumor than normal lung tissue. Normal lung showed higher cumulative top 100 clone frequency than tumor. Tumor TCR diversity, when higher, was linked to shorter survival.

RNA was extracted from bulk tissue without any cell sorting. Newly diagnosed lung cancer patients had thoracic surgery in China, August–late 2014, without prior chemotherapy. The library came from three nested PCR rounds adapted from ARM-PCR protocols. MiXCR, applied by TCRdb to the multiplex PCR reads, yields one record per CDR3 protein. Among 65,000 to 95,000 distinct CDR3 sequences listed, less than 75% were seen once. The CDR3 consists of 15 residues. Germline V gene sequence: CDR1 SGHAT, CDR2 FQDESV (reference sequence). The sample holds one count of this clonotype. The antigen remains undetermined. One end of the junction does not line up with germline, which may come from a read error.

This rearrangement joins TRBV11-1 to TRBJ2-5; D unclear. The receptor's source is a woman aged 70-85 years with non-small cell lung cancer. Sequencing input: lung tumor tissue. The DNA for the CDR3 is TGTGCTAGCAGCTTAGACTCAGGAGCTCAAGAGACCCGGTACTTC. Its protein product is CASSLDSGAQETRYF. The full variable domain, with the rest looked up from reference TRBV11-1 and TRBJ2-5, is EAEVAQSPRYKITEKSQAVAFWCDPISGHATLYWYRQILGQGPELLVQFQDESVVDDSQLPKDRFSAERLKGVDSTLKIQPAELGDSAMYLCASSLDSGAQETRYFGPGTRLLVL.